Included here is one TCR beta chain sequence, with context. Primers: 60 Vbeta forward and 13 Jbeta reverse. Some clones are missing from TCRdb's copy, which holds only in-frame ones; the method was immunoSEQ multiplex PCR. Seen here are approximately 110,000 clones, 77% observed once, and the top ten hold around 13%. Germline lookup yields CDR1 GTSNPN and CDR2 SVGIG (reference sequence). This CDR3 comprises 11 residues. The V gene lost 4 bases and the J gene lost 7 bases, with 10 bases spanning the gap. This entry belongs to a study of cytomegalovirus exposure and HLA in healthy donors. The chain joins TRBV30 to TRBJ1-1, with D maybe TRBD1 (6 bases). This TCR came from a woman between 40 and 55 years old in good health and CMV-seropositive. Sequencing input: PBMCs. Written as DNA, the CDR3 is TGTGCCTGGAACAGGGTAGGTGAAGCTTTCTTT. This codes for CAWNRVGEAFF.